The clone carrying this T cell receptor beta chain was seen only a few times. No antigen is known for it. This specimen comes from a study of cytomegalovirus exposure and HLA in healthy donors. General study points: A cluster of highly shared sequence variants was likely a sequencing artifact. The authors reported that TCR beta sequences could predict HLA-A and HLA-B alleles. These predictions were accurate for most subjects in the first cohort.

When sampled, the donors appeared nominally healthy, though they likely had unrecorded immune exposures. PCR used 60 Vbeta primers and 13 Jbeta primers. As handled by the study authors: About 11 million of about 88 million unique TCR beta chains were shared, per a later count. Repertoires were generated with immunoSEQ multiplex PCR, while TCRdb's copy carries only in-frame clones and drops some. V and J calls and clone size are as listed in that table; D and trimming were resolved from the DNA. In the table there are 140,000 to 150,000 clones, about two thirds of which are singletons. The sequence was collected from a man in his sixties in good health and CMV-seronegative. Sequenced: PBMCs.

CDR3 nucleotide sequence: TGTGCCAGCAGCCCCGCAGGAGGGACTGAAGCTTTCTTT. Encoded protein: CASSPAGGTEAFF. This chain links TRBV7-8 with TRBJ1-1, with D unresolved. This CDR3 contains 13 residues. The germline gives CDR1 SGHVS, CDR2 FQNEAQ. The V gene lost 5 bases and the J gene lost 5 bases, with 12 bases spanning the gap. The full variable domain, completed using reference TRBV7-8 and TRBJ1-1, is GAGVSQSPRYKVAKRGQDVALRCDPISGHVSLFWYQQALGQGPEFLTYFQNEAQLDKSGLPSDRFFAERPEGSVSTLKIQRTQQEDSAVYLCASSPAGGTEAFFGQGTRLTVV.